This TCR beta chain is from a study of blood T cell repertoires in COVID-19. The CDR3 consists of 15 residues. With 5 bases clipped from V and 3 bases from J, the junction kept 3 bases outside the gene matches. CDR1 LNHDA and CDR2 SQIVND come from the germline V gene (reference sequence). The repertoire was sequenced with immunoSEQ multiplex PCR; TCRdb's copy has only in-frame clones and lacks some. This sample carries over 400,000 clones, 86% of them seen once, and the ten largest clones take 1.4%. The chain uses TRBV19 and TRBJ2-2; TRBD2 matches at 10 bases. The specimen was peripheral blood. The sequence was collected from a woman under 40 with active or convalescent COVID-19. Written as DNA, the CDR3 is TGTGCCAGTAGTCCAGCGGGGGGGGACACCGGGGAGCTGTTTTTT. Translating gives CASSPAGGDTGELFF.